Listed here are 2 T cell receptor beta chains from one sample, sequenced in a study of T cells in Graves' hyperthyroidism and ophthalmopathy. TCR beta CDR3 sequences were amplified from RNA transcripts. The HTBI primer set drove a first-round RT-PCR of the TCR CDR3. Each CDR3 protein gets one entry after TCRdb re-called the multiplex PCR reads with MiXCR. The data show fewer than 250,000 distinct CDR3 sequences, approximately 23% seen once. The specimen was blood. Receptors originate from a woman aged 40-49 years with Graves' ophthalmopathy.

This clonotype has ten or more counts. This chain joins TRBV28 and TRBJ2-2, with no clear D. Germline V gene lookup returns CDR1 MDHEN and CDR2 SYDVKM. The CDR3 loop spans 15 amino acids. V was pared by 2 bases and J by 2 bases, with 9 bases between. The CDR3 coding sequence is TGTGCCAGCAGTTTAGTGGCAGACAACACCGGGGAGCTGTTTTTT. Protein sequence: CASSLVADNTGELFF.

This clonotype was detected ten times or more. J is TRBJ1-2 and V is TRBV18; D gene ambiguous. Looked up from germline, CDR1 is KGHSH and CDR2 is LQKENI. Trimming took off 2 bases at V and 2 bases at J, with 12 bases between the two ends. This CDR3 has 15 residues. The DNA for the CDR3 is TGTGCCAGCTCACCAGGCGCTGCACCAAACTATGGCTACACCTTC. It yields the protein CASSPGAAPNYGYTF.